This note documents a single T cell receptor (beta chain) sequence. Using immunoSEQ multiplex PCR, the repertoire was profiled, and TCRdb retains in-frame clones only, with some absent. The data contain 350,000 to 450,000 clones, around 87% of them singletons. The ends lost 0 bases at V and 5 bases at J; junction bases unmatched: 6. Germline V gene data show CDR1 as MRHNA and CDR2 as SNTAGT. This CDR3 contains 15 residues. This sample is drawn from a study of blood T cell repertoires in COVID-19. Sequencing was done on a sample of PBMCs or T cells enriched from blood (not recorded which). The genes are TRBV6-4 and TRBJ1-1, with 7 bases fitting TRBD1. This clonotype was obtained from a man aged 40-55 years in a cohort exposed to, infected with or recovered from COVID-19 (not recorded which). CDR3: CASSDSGDSKTEAFF. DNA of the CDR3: TGTGCCAGCAGTGACTCCGGGGACAGCAAGACTGAAGCTTTCTTT.